The 16 T cell receptor beta chains in this list originate from one sample, sequenced in a study of cytomegalovirus exposure and HLA in healthy donors (dated by TCRdb to 2015 to 2018). The protocol used for the library was the immunoSEQ multiplex PCR assay. In TCRdb, the immuneACCESS table is reduced to in-frame sequences with V and J assigned. These tables do not hold every clone; where another copy was compared, an unresolved V gene accounts for under half, and the others remain unexplained. The sample table records fewer than 120,000 clones; around 90% of these occur just once. The ten biggest clones cover about 1.9% of the sample. Sequenced: PBMCs. The source of these receptors is a woman aged 18-29 years in good health and CMV-seronegative.

The genes are TRBV5-1 and TRBJ1-1; D is uncertain. Trimming stripped 0 bases from V and 4 bases from J, with 7 bases between. The CDR3 is 13 residues long. Germline-derived CDR1 and CDR2 are SGHRS and YFSETQ. The CDR3: CASSLGGSTEAFF. Written as DNA, the CDR3 is TGCGCCAGCAGCTTGGGCGGGAGCACTGAAGCTTTCTTT.

The rearrangement uses TRBV28 and TRBJ1-2; D is perhaps TRBD1 (5 bases). The germline V and J ends were trimmed by 7 bases and 4 bases, with 10 bases remaining between them. Germline values: CDR1 MDHEN, CDR2 SYDVKM. The CDR3 length is 12 residues. Here the CDR3 reads CASTGQIYGYTF. The CDR3 DNA is TGTGCCAGCACAGGGCAGATCTATGGCTACACCTTC.

The gene calls are TRBV4-3 and TRBJ1-5; no definite D call. V dropped 0 bases and J dropped 0 bases, with 9 bases sitting between them. Germline CDR1 is LGHNA and CDR2 is YSLEER. The CDR3 runs to 16 residues. The CDR3 protein is CASSQDSRISNQPQHF. Written as DNA, the CDR3 is TGCGCCAGCAGCCAAGACAGCAGGATTAGCAATCAGCCCCAGCATTTT.

The chain couples TRBV28 to TRBJ1-5; D uncertain. Trimming took off 8 bases at V and 3 bases at J, with 8 bases between the two ends. The length of the CDR3 is 12 residues. CDR1 is MDHEN, CDR2 SYDVKM, per germline. Written as DNA, the CDR3 is TGTGCCAGCGTCGCGAACAATCAGCCCCAGCATTTT. Amino acid sequence: CASVANNQPQHF.

This chain joins TRBV7-9 and TRBJ2-5, with 8 bases identical to TRBD1. The J segment lost 2 bases and the V segment lost 7 bases, leaving 12 bases of the junction unmatched. The germline CDR1 and CDR2 sequences are SEHNR and FQNEAQ (reference sequence). This CDR3 has 16 residues. CDR3 residues: CASNLGRTGRQETQYF. The CDR3 DNA reads as TGTGCCAGCAACCTAGGTAGGACAGGGCGACAAGAGACCCAGTACTTC.

This chain connects TRBV5-4 to TRBJ1-5; TRBD1 matches 9 bases. Per germline, CDR1 SGHNT and CDR2 YYREEE (reference sequence). CDR3 length: 14 residues. The junction had 0 bases not matched to a gene; V was cut back by 3 bases and J by 2 bases. The CDR3 nucleotides are TGTGCCAGCAGCTGGGACAGGGGCAATCAGCCCCAGCATTTT. This gives the protein CASSWDRGNQPQHF.

This chain uses TRBV29-1 with TRBJ2-1; 14 nucleotides line up with TRBD2. The V and J ends lost 2 bases and 14 bases, in that order; junction bases with no gene match: 5. There are 13 residues in the CDR3. CDR1 is SQVTM, CDR2 ANQGSEA, per germline. CDR3 loop: CSVERTSGRREFF. CDR3 nucleotide sequence: TGCAGCGTTGAAAGGACTAGCGGGAGGAGGGAGTTCTTC.

The chain uses TRBV25-1 and TRBJ1-5; D possibly corresponds to TRBD1 (6 bases). Germline V CDR1 and CDR2: MGHDK, SYGVNS. V gave up 7 bases and J gave up 3 bases, with 13 bases separating them. There are 14 residues in the CDR3. The CDR3 nucleotides are TGTGCCAGCAAGGGGGGGGCCCCCAATCAGCCCCAGCATTTT. Amino acid sequence: CASKGGAPNQPQHF.

The chain links TRBV4-3 to TRBJ2-7; D is uncertain. Trimming left V 0 bases short and J 0 bases short, with 12 bases between. CDR1 LGHNA and CDR2 YSLEER come from the germline V gene. The length of the CDR3 is 16 residues. The DNA of the CDR3 is TGCGCCAGCAGCCAAGACGTATCTGACAACTCCTACGAGCAGTACTTC. Its translation: CASSQDVSDNSYEQYF.

CDR3 nucleotide sequence: TGTGCCAGCAGCTTAGGAGGAGGAGAGCGGTCACCCCTCCACTTT. It is translated as CASSLGGGERSPLHF. The chain has TRBV7-9 and TRBJ1-6; D unresolved. This CDR3 is built from 15 residues. Germline loops: CDR1 SEHNR, CDR2 FQNEAQ (reference sequence). The ends were cut back, 1 base at V and 10 bases at J, with 14 bases in the middle.

The chain joins TRBV4-3 to TRBJ1-1; a weak D match, TRBD1 (6 bases). The CDR3 consists of 15 residues. V lost 1 base and J lost 6, with 15 bases in between. Germline CDR1 reads LGHNA; CDR2 reads YSLEER. CDR3: CASSQVGQSRAEAFF. For the CDR3, the DNA is TGCGCCAGCAGCCAAGTTGGACAGAGTCGCGCTGAAGCTTTCTTT.

This chain connects TRBV19 to TRBJ2-7; 10 bases match TRBD2. This CDR3 is 14 amino acids long. Germline lookup yields CDR1 LNHDA and CDR2 SQIVND (reference sequence). V dropped 5 bases and J dropped 0; count of bases not matched to a gene: 1. The DNA of the CDR3 is TGTGCCAGTAGTCCTAGCGGGAGCTCCTACGAGCAGTACTTC. As protein: CASSPSGSSYEQYF.

The rearrangement uses TRBV19 and TRBJ1-5; tentative D call: TRBD1 (6 bases). V lost 5 bases to trimming and J lost 1 base, with 15 bases between them. This CDR3 has 16 amino acids. The germline CDR1 and CDR2 sequences are LNHDA and SQIVND (reference sequence). CDR3 residues: CASSAARGISNQPQHF. The CDR3 region has the DNA TGTGCCAGTAGTGCTGCGAGGGGGATAAGCAATCAGCCCCAGCATTTT.

The count of this clone is one. This chain connects TRBV6-1 to TRBJ2-5; 8 nucleotides align to TRBD2. V lost 2 bases, J lost 2 bases, and 7 bases stayed unmatched. The CDR3 is 16 amino acids. Germline lookup yields CDR1 MNHNS and CDR2 SASEGT. For the CDR3, the DNA is TGTGCCAGCAGTGAATCACGGGGGGGGTTACAAGAGACCCAGTACTTC. Amino acid sequence: CASSESRGGLQETQYF.

The chain joins TRBV6-6 to TRBJ2-1, with 10 bases lining up with TRBD1. The germline gives CDR1 MNHNY, CDR2 SVGAGI (reference sequence). The V segment lost 2 bases and the J segment 5 bases; nucleotides outside the gene matches: 3. This CDR3 comprises 15 residues. CDR3 residues: CASSYGTGAHNEQFF. As DNA, the CDR3 is TGTGCCAGCAGTTACGGGACAGGGGCCCACAATGAGCAGTTCTTC.

This clone came up once. The chain is built from TRBV18 and TRBJ2-2; D not certain. This CDR3 has 15 amino acids. From germline, CDR1 is KGHSH and CDR2 LQKENI. The V and J ends lost 3 bases and 0 bases respectively, with 8 bases between them. The chain's CDR3 is CASSPQRPNTGELFF. The CDR3 DNA reads TGTGCCAGCTCACCGCAGCGACCGAACACCGGGGAGCTGTTTTTT.